These 6 T cell receptor beta chains share one sample of origin, sequenced in a study of T cell repertoires in cytomegalovirus infection. TCRdb itself ran the reads through MiXCR, one entry per CDR3 protein. The sample holds roughly 500,000 distinct CDR3 sequences, approximately 16% seen once. Sequencing was performed on CD8+ T cells from PBMCs. The receptor source for this set is a human donor in good health (CMV status not recorded). Some clones in this sample may be carry-over from other donors' samples.

As to this clonotype: A much larger clone differs from this one at a single base, so this may be a read error. Here the CDR3 DNA reads TGTGCCACCAGCAGAGATTTCGGACAGGTGGAAGGCTACACCTTC. Its translation is CATSRDFGQVEGYTF. The rearrangement links TRBV15 to TRBJ1-2; TRBD1 aligns across 7 bases. V dropped 0 bases and J dropped 8; count of bases not matched to a gene: 9. Germline CDR1 is LNHNV and CDR2 is YYDKDF (reference sequence). The CDR3 length is 15 residues.

This clonotype was counted many times. The V gene is TRBV10-3, the J gene TRBJ2-3, with 8 nucleotides matching TRBD2. Germline CDR1 reads ENHRY; CDR2 reads SYGVKD. Trimming removed 6 bases from V and 4 bases from J; junction bases left unmatched: 15. This CDR3 comprises 17 residues. The DNA of the CDR3 is TGTGCCATCAGCCCCTTTGCGGGGGGCGGGGACTCAGATACGCAGTATTTT. Its translation: CAISPFAGGGDSDTQYF.

The table lists this clonotype with a count of one. The chain uses TRBV30 and TRBJ2-2; D unclear. CDR1 GTSNPN and CDR2 SVGIG come from the germline V gene (reference sequence). Trimming removed 1 base at V and 7 bases at J, with 4 bases between. The CDR3 covers 11 residues. DNA of the CDR3: TGTGCCTGGAGTGAGGGCGGGGAGCTGTTTTTT. Protein product: CAWSEGGELFF.

The genes are TRBV4-2 and TRBJ2-5; D might be TRBD1 or TRBD2, each matching 6 bases. This CDR3 region has 15 residues. The V gene's germline CDR1 is LGHNA and CDR2 YNFKEQ. Trimming shortened V by 2 bases and J by 4 bases, and 14 bases separated the two germline ends. CDR3 bases: TGTGCCAGCAGCCAATTAGGGGGGTCAAGAGAGACCCAGTACTTC. As protein: CASSQLGGSRETQYF.

This clonotype was counted at least ten times. The chain recombines TRBV10-3 with TRBJ1-2; D might be TRBD1 (6 bases). Germline V CDR1 and CDR2: ENHRY, SYGVKD. The CDR3 runs 15 residues. V lost 3 bases to trimming and J lost 0 bases, with 11 bases between them. The CDR3: CAISDPGASNYGYTF. In DNA, the CDR3 is TGTGCCATCAGTGACCCAGGGGCGTCTAACTATGGCTACACCTTC.

This clonotype was observed many times. The chain employs TRBV12-3 or TRBV12-4 and TRBJ2-5, with 7 nucleotides matching TRBD1. The V segment lost 4 bases and the J segment 3 bases; nucleotides outside the gene matches: 8. The length of the CDR3 is 15 residues. The chain's CDR3 is CASSSSGQRKETQYF. The CDR3 region has the DNA TGTGCCAGCAGTTCGTCGGGACAGCGGAAAGAGACCCAGTACTTC.